The present entry profiles one T cell receptor beta chain with its context. This entry belongs to a study of shared T cell receptors in the human thymus. This CDR3 is built from 17 residues. Germline V CDR1 and CDR2: SGHAT, FQNNGV. V lost 2 bases, J lost 6 bases, and 23 bases lay in between. Libraries were prepared by immunoSEQ multiplex PCR; TCRdb keeps only in-frame clonotypes and omits some of them. The sample comprises hundreds of thousands of clones, about 90% of which are singletons, and 0.009% to 0.0095% rests with the top ten. These same records also appear under a second study, on human thymus T cells. That work contributes: Donors were healthy Finnish infants having corrective surgery for congenital heart defects. It was from resections taken during corrective heart surgery that the thymus tissue came. Among thymic and blood repertoires, usage of V and J genes appeared biased. Related work found strong thymic repertoire overlap between unrelated individuals.

Specimen: thymocytes. This clonotype was sampled from a boy under three years old with a congenital heart defect. This rearrangement joins TRBV11-2 to TRBJ2-7; D is uncertain. The CDR3 is CASSLHALEPGYFEQYF. The CDR3 coding sequence is TGTGCCAGCAGCTTACACGCCTTAGAACCCGGTTATTTCGAGCAGTACTTC.